This T cell receptor beta chain emerged from a study of OX40 agonist ivuxolimab in advanced cancers. The wider study: With ivuxolimab, an agonistic anti-OX40 (CD134) antibody, patients were treated. Patients in dose escalation had liver, melanoma, kidney or head and neck cancers. Study observations and caveats: CD8+ T cells showed, on average, more clonal expansion than CD4+ cells. Dose levels from 0.1 to 3.0 mg/kg saw CD4+ and CD8+ blood T cells expand clonally by week 6.

This clone showed up just once. As yet, its antigen is unknown. There are 17 residues in the CDR3. The V and J ends lost 1 base and 1 base, in that order; junction bases with no gene match: 5. Germline V gene data show CDR1 as SGDLS and CDR2 as YYNGEE. Some clones are missing from TCRdb's copy, which holds only in-frame ones; the method was immunoSEQ multiplex PCR. This table has some 100,000 clones, roughly 80% appearing once. This specimen consisted of CD4+ or CD8+ T cells sorted from blood, obtained in a trial of the OX40 agonist ivuxolimab. The rearrangement uses TRBV9 and TRBJ2-2; 9 bases agree with TRBD2. This TCR was sampled from an adult with an advanced solid tumor such as melanoma, head and neck, liver or kidney cancer. CDR3 sequence (DNA): TGTGCCAGCAGCGTATCTAGCGGGGCGCTGAACACCGGGGAGCTGTTTTTT. This translates into CASSVSSGALNTGELFF.